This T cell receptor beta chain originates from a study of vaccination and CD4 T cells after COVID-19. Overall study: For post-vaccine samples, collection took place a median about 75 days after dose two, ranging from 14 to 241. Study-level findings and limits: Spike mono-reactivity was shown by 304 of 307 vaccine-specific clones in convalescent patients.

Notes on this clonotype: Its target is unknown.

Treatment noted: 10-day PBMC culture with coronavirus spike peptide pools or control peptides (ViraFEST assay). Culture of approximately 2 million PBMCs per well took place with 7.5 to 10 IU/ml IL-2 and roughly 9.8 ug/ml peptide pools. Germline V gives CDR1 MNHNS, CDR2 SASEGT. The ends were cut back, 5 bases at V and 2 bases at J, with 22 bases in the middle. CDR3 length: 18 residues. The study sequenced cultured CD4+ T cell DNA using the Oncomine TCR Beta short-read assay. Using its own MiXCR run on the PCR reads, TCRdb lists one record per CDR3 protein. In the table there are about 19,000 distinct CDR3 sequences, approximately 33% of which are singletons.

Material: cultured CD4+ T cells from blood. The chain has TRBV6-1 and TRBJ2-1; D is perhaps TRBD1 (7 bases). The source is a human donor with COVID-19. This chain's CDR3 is CASSRASSRGVAYNEQFF. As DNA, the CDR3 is TGTGCCAGCAGTCGAGCTAGCTCCAGGGGGGTGGCCTACAATGAGCAGTTCTTC.